What follows are 22 T cell receptor beta chains derived from one specimen sequenced in a study of post-analysis software for immune sequencing data. Whole-study results and caveats: Roughly five TRBV segments were significantly more frequent in patients than in controls. TRBV5-6, TRBV5-1 and TRBV20-1 were among these segments.

These receptors lack a known antigen. Unique molecular identifiers were present in the TCR beta cDNA libraries. TCRdb itself ran the PCR reads through MiXCR, one entry per CDR3 protein. The sample has roughly 400,000 distinct CDR3 sequences, 30% to 40% seen once. What was sequenced was blood. These receptors were obtained from a girl aged 2-15 years with multiple sclerosis.

This clonotype was seen a handful of times. J is TRBJ2-7 and V is TRBV11-2, with D hard to call. V lost 2 bases and J 4 bases, leaving 9 bases between the germline ends. CDR1 and CDR2 (germline): SGHAT, FQNNGV. The CDR3 extends over 13 amino acids. Here the CDR3 reads CASSLNPQYEQYF. CDR3 nucleotides: TGTGCCAGCAGCTTAAATCCTCAGTACGAGCAGTACTTC.

The V and J genes are TRBV4-2 and TRBJ2-1, with 8 bases fitting TRBD2. The CDR3 contains 17 residues. Germline CDR1 is LGHNA and CDR2 is YNFKEQ. V lost 1 base to trimming and J lost 5 bases; unmatched junction nucleotides: 10. The CDR3 coding sequence is TGTGCCAGCAGCCAAGCCGCCGGGATTAGCGGGAACAATGAGCAGTTCTTC. Translated, it gives CASSQAAGISGNNEQFF.

The chain recombines TRBV12-3 or TRBV12-4 with TRBJ2-1, with D possibly TRBD1 on 5 matching bases. V lost 10 bases to trimming and J lost 7 bases, with 26 bases between them. This CDR3 contains 16 residues. CDR3 sequence (DNA): TGTGCCAACCGTCTCCGGTACCTAGGGGCCCCGAATGAGCAGTTCTTC. It codes for CANRLRYLGAPNEQFF.

Turning to this clonotype: An end of the junction does not agree with germline; a read error may underlie this. The V and J genes are TRBV7-2 and TRBJ2-5; 7 nucleotides line up with TRBD1. Germline CDR1 SGHTA, CDR2 FQGNSA. The CDR3 runs to 12 residues. CDR3 region: CAGRDSQETQYF. CDR3 in DNA: TGTGCCGGCAGGGACAGCCAAGAGACCCAGTACTTC. The whole variable domain, filled in from reference TRBV7-2 and TRBJ2-5, reads GAGVSQSPSNKVTEKGKDVELRCDPISGHTALYWYRQSLGQGLEFLIYFQGNSAPDKSGLPSDRFSAERTGGSVSTLTIQRTQQEDSAVYLCAGRDSQETQYFGPGTRLLVL.

This clonotype has more than one count but fewer than ten. The chain has TRBV9 and TRBJ2-4; D gene uncertain. The CDR3 covers 14 residues. CDR1 is SGDLS and CDR2 is YYNGEE in the germline V gene. V lost 0 bases to trimming and J lost 9 bases, with 13 bases between them. CDR3 in amino acids: CASSVGGREPIQYF. In DNA form, the CDR3 reads TGTGCCAGCAGCGTAGGCGGTAGAGAGCCCATTCAGTACTTC.

The V call is TRBV27, the J call TRBJ2-5; maybe TRBD1 (7 bases). Matching the DNA end better, TRBJ2-7 makes the J call doubtful. CDR1 and CDR2 from the germline V gene are MNHEY and SMNVEV (reference sequence). The CDR3 covers 16 residues. The CDR3 reads CASRSRAGGSPYEQYF. In DNA form, the CDR3 reads TGTGCCAGCAGGTCGCGGGCAGGGGGGTCGCCCTACGAGCAGTACTTC.

This sequence joins TRBV5-1 and TRBJ2-2; possible D gene TRBD1, 6 bases. The CDR3 contains 14 residues. The germline V gene has CDR1 SGHRS and CDR2 YFSETQ. V lost 4 bases, J lost 3 bases, and 10 bases lay in between. The CDR3, as DNA: TGCGCCAGCAGCAAGGACAGCCACACCGGGGAGCTGTTTTTT. Translated: CASSKDSHTGELFF.

The J gene is TRBJ1-6, the V gene TRBV28; possibly TRBD1 for D (6 bases). Germline assignment: CDR1 MDHEN and CDR2 SYDVKM. V lost 5 bases and J 1 base, leaving 12 bases between the germline ends. The CDR3 length is 16 residues. CDR3 DNA sequence: TGTGCCAGCAGTCCACCCCAGGGGTCCTATAATTCACCCCTCCACTTT. Amino acid sequence: CASSPPQGSYNSPLHF. Full variable domain (remainder filled in from reference TRBV28 and TRBJ1-6): DVKVTQSSRYLVKRTGEKVFLECVQDMDHENMFWYRQDPGLGLRLIYFSYDVKMKEKGDIPEGYSVSREKKERFSLILESASTNQTSMYLCASSPPQGSYNSPLHFGNGTRLTVT.

With regard to this clonotype: A much larger clone lies one base from this, so it may be a read error. The chain has TRBV5-4 and TRBJ2-5, with TRBD2 matching over 9 bases. The germline gives CDR1 SGHNT, CDR2 YYREEE (reference sequence). The CDR3 runs 15 residues. The CDR3 sequence is CAGSQGLANQETQYF. The CDR3 nucleotides read TGTGCCGGCAGCCAGGGACTAGCTAACCAAGAGACCCAGTACTTC. The full variable domain, its missing parts supplied by reference TRBV5-4 and TRBJ2-5, is ETGVTQSPTHLIKTRGQQVTLRCSSQSGHNTVSWYQQALGQGPQFIFQYYREEENGRGNFPPRFSGLQFPNYSSELNVNALELDDSALYLCAGSQGLANQETQYFGPGTRLLVL.

This clonotype was counted only a few times. The gene calls are TRBV7-2 and TRBJ2-3, with 8 bases matching TRBD2. The germline gives CDR1 SGHTA, CDR2 FQGNSA. The CDR3 extends over 14 amino acids. J was trimmed by 4 bases and V by 8 bases; bases with no gene match: 8. The CDR3 DNA reads TGTGCCAGCTTGGGAAGCGGGAGTCCAGATACGCAGTATTTT. It is translated as CASLGSGSPDTQYF. The complete variable domain, with remaining parts taken from reference TRBV7-2 and TRBJ2-3, reads GAGVSQSPSNKVTEKGKDVELRCDPISGHTALYWYRQSLGQGLEFLIYFQGNSAPDKSGLPSDRFSAERTGGSVSTLTIQRTQQEDSAVYLCASLGSGSPDTQYFGPGTRLTVL.

There are a few counts of this clonotype. The rearrangement links TRBV5-1 to TRBJ2-1, with D possibly TRBD2 on 5 matching bases. Trimming cost V 5 bases and J 9 bases, with 9 bases left between them. This CDR3 comprises 11 residues. CDR1 is SGHRS, CDR2 YFSETQ, per germline. The CDR3 here is CASSRAGEQFF. CDR3 DNA sequence: TGCGCCAGCAGTCGCGCGGGTGAGCAGTTCTTC.

The sample holds many counts of this clonotype. This rearrangement joins TRBV7-2 to TRBJ2-1; no clear D gene. Trimming stripped 5 bases from V and 8 bases from J, with 25 bases between. Germline CDR1 and CDR2: SGHTA and FQGNSA. This CDR3 is 17 amino acids long. The CDR3 DNA reads as TGTGCCAGCAGCCTCAGGCCGGGCTCCCCGGTAACCGATGAGCAGTTCTTC. It specifies CASSLRPGSPVTDEQFF.

This clonotype was counted between two and nine times. The rearrangement uses TRBV10-2 and TRBJ2-5, with 9 bases aligning to TRBD2. The CDR3 is made up of 15 amino acids. CDR1 is WSHSY, CDR2 SAAADI, per germline. V shed 3 bases and J 2 bases; nucleotides not matched to a gene: 4. CDR3 nucleotide sequence: TGCGCCAGCAGTGATCCTCTAGCGGGGCAAGAGACCCAGTACTTC. It specifies CASSDPLAGQETQYF.

In its sample, this clonotype was seen a few times. The genes are TRBV4-2 and TRBJ2-7, with 8 bases identical to TRBD2. CDR1 and CDR2 (germline): LGHNA, YNFKEQ. The CDR3 sequence is 15 residues long. The V gene end was trimmed by 6 bases and the J gene end by 1 base; junction bases not matched to a gene: 8. CDR3 in DNA: TGTGCCAGCAGGCTGGGACTAGATAAGTCCTACGAGCAGTACTTC. As protein: CASRLGLDKSYEQYF.

The sample holds a few counts of this clonotype. V is TRBV4-1 and J is TRBJ1-1; a weak D match, TRBD1 (6 bases). The CDR3 extends over 15 amino acids. CDR1 MGHRA and CDR2 YSYEKL come from the germline V gene. Trimming took off 4 bases at V and 2 bases at J, with 14 bases between the two ends. The CDR3 region has the DNA TGCGCCAGCAGCCTCTACAGGGCGGGAAACACTGAAGCTTTCTTT. Amino acids: CASSLYRAGNTEAFF.

The genes are TRBV11-2 and TRBJ2-1; maybe TRBD1 (5 bases). The germline V gene has CDR1 SGHAT and CDR2 FQNNGV. The CDR3 consists of 13 residues. V shed 5 bases and J shed 7 bases, with 12 bases lying between them. CDR3 in amino acids: CASSKGQNNEQFF. The CDR3 nucleotides are TGTGCCAGCAGCAAAGGACAAAATAATGAGCAGTTCTTC.

This clonotype was picked up one time. The rearrangement joins TRBV12-3 or TRBV12-4 to TRBJ2-1, with unresolved D. The CDR3 sequence is 15 residues long. The V gene lost 4 bases and the J gene lost 5 bases, with 15 bases spanning the gap. The CDR3 reads CASSSPLGNHNEQFF. CDR3 coding DNA: TGTGCCAGCAGTTCGCCCCTAGGTAATCACAATGAGCAGTTCTTC.

The chain uses TRBV4-1 and TRBJ2-7; 10 positions match TRBD1. The CDR3 runs 13 residues. The V gene end was trimmed by 6 bases and the J gene end by 5 bases; junction bases not matched to a gene: 4. Germline V gene lookup returns CDR1 MGHRA and CDR2 YSYEKL. CDR3 DNA: TGCGCCAGCAGGCGGACAGGGGGGAACGAGCAGTACTTC. Translation gives CASRRTGGNEQYF.

A few counts support this clonotype. The J gene is TRBJ1-1, the V gene TRBV5-1; 7 bases are shared with TRBD1. CDR1 is SGHRS, CDR2 YFSETQ, per germline. This CDR3 is built from 13 residues. V lost 7 bases, J lost 5 bases, and 8 bases stayed unmatched. DNA for the CDR3: TGCGCCAGCGGCCAGGGGGGAGGAACTGAAGCTTTCTTT. This translates into CASGQGGGTEAFF.

The rearrangement joins TRBV29-1 to TRBJ2-1; perhaps TRBD1 as D (5 bases). The germline V gene encodes CDR1 SQVTM and CDR2 ANQGSEA. V lost 3 bases, J lost 4 bases, and 13 bases lay in between. The CDR3 is 14 amino acids. CDR3 bases: TGCAGCGTTGAGGCCGGTGACAGATACAATGAGCAGTTCTTC. Translating it yields CSVEAGDRYNEQFF.

This clonotype was counted only a few times. The genes are TRBV20-1 and TRBJ2-7, with 9 positions matching TRBD1. Germline values: CDR1 DFQATT, CDR2 SNEGSKA (reference sequence). The CDR3 contains 15 residues. V was pared by 2 bases and J by 2 bases, with 7 bases of the junction left unmatched. CDR3 in DNA: TGCAGTGCTAGACCGGGACAGGGAATTACCTACGAGCAGTACTTC. Encoded protein: CSARPGQGITYEQYF.

The chain combines TRBV7-9 with TRBJ1-1; D may be TRBD1 (6 bases). The CDR3 covers 13 residues. In germline, CDR1 is SEHNR, CDR2 FQNEAQ (reference sequence). V lost 6 bases to trimming and J lost 4 bases, with 12 bases between them. This CDR3 reads CASSGQWTTEAFF. The CDR3 DNA reads TGTGCCAGCAGTGGACAGTGGACCACTGAAGCTTTCTTT.